This note documents a single T cell receptor beta chain sequence. The antigen is unknown. TCR beta CDR3 region amplification was performed from RNA transcripts. The HTBI primer set served for first-round RT-PCR of the TCR CDR3. TCRdb ran MiXCR on the multiplex PCR reads and lists one entry per CDR3 protein. Here the sample spans 300,000 to 400,000 distinct CDR3 sequences, 18% being singletons. Ophthalmopathy cases met thresholds of Clinical Activity Score at least 3, NOSPECS grade at least 4 and duration under 3 months. The sample comes from a study of T cells in Graves' hyperthyroidism and ophthalmopathy. Whole-study results and caveats: In the blood, most expanded thyroid clonotypes above 0.001 appeared as well.

The sample consisted of blood. The receptor's source is a man in his late teens or twenties with Graves' ophthalmopathy.

The CDR3 coding sequence is TGTGCCAGCAGTTATTCCGGGACAGGGGGTAGGGGCACTGAAGCTTTCTTT. Amino acid sequence: CASSYSGTGGRGTEAFF. The chain joins TRBV6-2 or TRBV6-3 to TRBJ1-1; TRBD1 agrees at 11 bases. This CDR3 has 17 residues. V lost 3 bases to trimming and J lost 4 bases; unmatched junction nucleotides: 10. CDR1 and CDR2 from the germline V gene are MNHEY and SVGEGT.